The 27 T cell receptor beta chains listed next were all sequenced from one sample in a study of regulatory T cells in long-lasting Graves disease. Construction of the TCR beta libraries employed iRepertoire HTBI primers in conjunction with Arm-PCR of CDR3 regions. Each CDR3 protein is one row after TCRdb ran MiXCR on the multiplex PCR reads. The data contain a few hundred thousand distinct CDR3 sequences, roughly 18% of them singletons. This sample's time point: newly diagnosed GD, antithyroid drugs for less than 3 months. Extracted RNA from PBMCs served as the source of the TCR library. These records were also assigned to another study, of T cells in Graves' hyperthyroidism and ophthalmopathy.

The sample in question was peripheral blood mononuclear cells (PBMCs), obtained at new diagnosis, from a patient treated with antithyroid drugs. The receptors shown here come from a woman aged 30 to 39 with Graves disease.

This clonotype was seen many times. The chain recombines TRBV4-1 with TRBJ1-1; a weak D match, TRBD1 (5 bases). Germline CDR1 is MGHRA and CDR2 is YSYEKL. Trimming took off 0 bases at V and 8 bases at J, with 16 bases between the two ends. The CDR3 consists of 15 residues. The CDR3 here is CASSQDQRGIVEAFF. CDR3 DNA: TGCGCCAGCAGCCAAGATCAGCGGGGGATTGTAGAAGCTTTCTTT.

At least ten counts were recorded for this clonotype. The chain carries TRBV20-1 and TRBJ1-5; 9 bases agree with TRBD1. This CDR3 has 15 amino acids. The germline V gene has CDR1 DFQATT and CDR2 SNEGSKA (reference sequence). The CDR3 here is CSLPGQGYSNQPQHF. Here the CDR3 DNA reads TGCAGCCTTCCGGGACAGGGTTATAGCAATCAGCCCCAGCATTTT.

At least ten counts were recorded for this clonotype. The CDR3 DNA reads as TGTGCCAGCAGTACAGGGTTGGGTCAGCCCCAGCATTTT. Translating gives CASSTGLGQPQHF. The chain combines TRBV6-2 or TRBV6-3 with TRBJ1-5, with a weak D call TRBD1 (6 bases). Trimming pared 5 bases from V and 6 bases from J, leaving 11 bases between. Germline CDR1 and CDR2: MNHEY and SVGEGT. CDR3 length equals 13 residues.

Regarding this clonotype: The CDR3 does not end in the conserved phenylalanine or tryptophan, so this is likely a read error. Here the CDR3 reads CASSLTTNTEAFS. CDR3 in DNA: TGTGCCAGCAGCCTAACGACGAACACTGAAGCTTTCTCT. The chain recombines TRBV7-2 with TRBJ1-1; no definite D call. The CDR3 consists of 13 residues. Germline-derived CDR1 and CDR2 are SGHTA and FQGNSA. The V end lost 5 bases, the J end lost 1 base, and 8 bases lay between the germline ends.

The sample holds many counts of this clonotype. The chain recombines TRBV24-1 with TRBJ2-3; possibly TRBD2 for D (6 bases). Germline lookup yields CDR1 KGHDR and CDR2 SFDVKD. This CDR3 contains 15 residues. Trimming took off 2 bases at V and 4 bases at J, with 12 bases between the two ends. This CDR3 is CATSDWGERADTQYF. CDR3 sequence (DNA): TGTGCCACCAGTGATTGGGGGGAGCGGGCAGATACGCAGTATTTT.

Worth noting for this clonotype: Since a much larger clone is just one base distant, this may be a read error. This CDR3 is missing its conserved last phenylalanine or tryptophan, likely due to a read error. The chain joins TRBV5-6 to TRBJ2-1, with D perhaps TRBD2 (7 bases). The germline gives CDR1 SGHDT, CDR2 YYEEEE. Trimming cost V 5 bases and J 7 bases, with 13 bases left between them. This CDR3 is 13 amino acids long. The CDR3 nucleotides read TGTGCCAGCAGAGGGGGGGCGAGAAATGAGCAGTTCTAC. This sequence encodes CASRGGARNEQFY.

This clonotype was counted at least ten times. The V and J genes are TRBV19 and TRBJ2-7; D is undetermined. Trimming took off 8 bases at V and 0 bases at J, with 14 bases between the two ends. The germline CDR1 and CDR2 sequences are LNHDA and SQIVND (reference sequence). The CDR3 loop spans 14 amino acids. CDR3 sequence: CASSDETSSYEQYF. CDR3 DNA: TGTGCCAGTTCCGACGAGACGAGCTCCTACGAGCAGTACTTC. The full variable domain, its missing parts supplied by reference TRBV19 and TRBJ2-7, is DGGITQSPKYLFRKEGQNVTLSCEQNLNHDAMYWYRQDPGQGLRLIYYSQIVNDFQKGDIAEGYSVSREKKESFPLTVTSAQKNPTAFYLCASSDETSSYEQYFGPGTRLTVT.

Of note for this clonotype: Possible read error: a much larger clone is one base away. This is likely a read error, given that the CDR3 carries no conserved phenylalanine or tryptophan at its end. The chain carries TRBV28 and TRBJ2-7, with 8 bases matching TRBD1. CDR3 length: 14 residues. CDR1 MDHEN and CDR2 SYDVKM come from the germline V gene. J gave up 4 bases and V 8 bases, and 10 bases lay outside the gene matches. As DNA, the CDR3 is TGTGCCAGCTCCCTGGACAGGGTGAGTTACGAGCAGTACCTC. Its protein product is CASSLDRVSYEQYL.

The sample holds many counts of this clonotype. The chain has TRBV20-1 and TRBJ2-1; D could derive from TRBD1 or TRBD2 (5 bases each). CDR3 length: 15 amino acids. Germline V lookup: CDR1 DFQATT, CDR2 SNEGSKA (reference sequence). CDR3 bases: TGCAGCCCCTCGACTGGGACGTCGGCCTACAATGAGCAGTTCTTC. Translation: CSPSTGTSAYNEQFF.

This clonotype was recorded at least ten times. V usage is TRBV27 and J usage is TRBJ1-1, with 7 bases fitting TRBD1. CDR1 MNHEY and CDR2 SMNVEV come from the germline V gene (reference sequence). V shed 0 bases, J shed 3 bases, and the junction held 13 bases outside the gene matches. The CDR3 has 18 residues. DNA for the CDR3: TGTGCCAGCAGTTTATCGCCAGGGGGTTTGAAGGTTGACACTGAAGCTTTCTTT. Residues: CASSLSPGGLKVDTEAFF.

In its sample, this clonotype was seen many times. CDR3 in amino acids: CASSYSSGSGNTIYF. CDR3 in DNA: TGTGCCAGCAGTTACTCATCGGGGTCTGGAAACACCATATATTTT. J is TRBJ1-3 and V is TRBV6-2 or TRBV6-3; D remains ambiguous. Looked up from germline, CDR1 is MNHEY and CDR2 is SVGEGT. The CDR3 extends over 15 amino acids. Trimming cost V 0 bases and J 1 base, with 7 bases left between them.

This clonotype was recorded at least ten times. V is TRBV7-9 and J is TRBJ2-7; D possibly corresponds to TRBD1 (6 bases). Germline CDR1 and CDR2: SEHNR and FQNEAQ (reference sequence). The CDR3 is 17 amino acids. Trimming cost V 0 bases and J 2 bases, with 17 bases left between them. The CDR3 nucleotides read TGTGCCAGCAGCTTAGCGAGATTTTCGGACAGAGCCTACGAGCAGTACTTC. As protein: CASSLARFSDRAYEQYF. Variable domain in full (rest from reference TRBV7-9 and TRBJ2-7): DTGVSQNPRHKITKRGQNVTFRCDPISEHNRLYWYRQTLGQGPEFLTYFQNEAQLEKSRLLSDRFSAERPKGSFSTLEIQRTEQGDSAMYLCASSLARFSDRAYEQYFGPGTRLTVT.

This clonotype has at least ten counts. The chain combines TRBV20-1 with TRBJ2-7; tentatively, D is TRBD2 (8 bases). Trimming left V 1 base short and J 4 bases short, with 35 bases between. CDR1 DFQATT and CDR2 SNEGSKA come from the germline V gene (reference sequence). CDR3 size: 21 residues. Written as DNA, the CDR3 is TGCAGTGCTAGAGGAGGAGGGGGCGGTAAGGGGGCGAAGCGGGAGCTGTACGAGCAGTACTTC. Translating gives CSARGGGGGKGAKRELYEQYF.

As regards this clonotype: With only one base between it and a far larger clone, this is likely a read error. The CDR3 loop reads CASSLDRDAQYF. Here the CDR3 DNA reads TGTGCCAGCAGCTTAGATCGCGATGCGCAGTATTTT. The gene calls are TRBV11-2 and TRBJ2-1; D is ambiguous. Near its end, the DNA agrees better with TRBJ2-3, so the J call may be wrong. The V gene's germline CDR1 is SGHAT and CDR2 FQNNGV. The CDR3 totals 12 residues.

This clonotype was recorded at least ten times. The rearrangement links TRBV6-1 to TRBJ1-2, with TRBD1 as a possible D gene (5 bases). Germline CDR1 is MNHNS and CDR2 is SASEGT. The germline V and J ends were trimmed by 6 bases and 8 bases, with 13 bases remaining between them. This CDR3 comprises 12 residues. CDR3 protein: CASSQGPRGYTF. CDR3 nucleotide sequence: TGTGCCAGCAGCCAGGGACCGAGGGGCTACACCTTC.

This clonotype was seen more than once but under ten times. The V gene is TRBV19, the J gene TRBJ1-2; D may be TRBD1 (6 bases). With 2 bases removed from V and 8 bases from J, the gap between germline ends came to 18 bases. CDR1 LNHDA and CDR2 SQIVND come from the germline V gene (reference sequence). The CDR3 has 15 residues. CDR3 residues: CASSIKAGVTHGYTF. Written as DNA, the CDR3 is TGTGCCAGTAGTATAAAGGCAGGGGTGACTCACGGCTACACCTTC.

This clonotype was observed at least ten times. The V call is TRBV10-1, the J call TRBJ1-1; TRBD1 might be the D (6 bases). The V end lost 9 bases, the J end lost 3 bases, and 26 bases lay between the germline ends. The CDR3 is 17 residues long. Germline V gives CDR1 WNHNN, CDR2 SYGVQD (reference sequence). This chain's CDR3 is CASPDRPLVPQDTEAFF. DNA of the CDR3: TGCGCCAGTCCTGACAGGCCTCTAGTACCCCAGGACACTGAAGCTTTCTTT.

At least ten counts were recorded for this clonotype. This chain joins TRBV6-5 and TRBJ1-1, with TRBD1 matching 7 bases. Germline trimming cut 3 bases from V and 8 bases from J; bases unmatched to any gene: 12. Germline V gene sequence: CDR1 MNHEY, CDR2 SVGAGI. The CDR3 is made up of 15 amino acids. The CDR3 bases are TGTGCCAGCAGTTATGGGGACAGCCTCGCAGGAGAAGCTTTCTTT. It codes for CASSYGDSLAGEAFF.

This clonotype showed up many times. The chain is built from TRBV12-3 or TRBV12-4 and TRBJ2-7; tentatively, D is TRBD1 or TRBD2 (5 bases each). There are 14 residues in the CDR3. The V gene lost 11 bases and the J gene lost 2 bases, with 19 bases spanning the gap. The CDR3 here is CASSDSGYAYEQYF. The CDR3 region has the DNA TGTGCCTCTTCTGACAGCGGCTATGCCTACGAGCAGTACTTC.

This clonotype showed up many times. The chain couples TRBV4-1 to TRBJ2-3; 7 bases match TRBD2. Germline CDR1 is MGHRA and CDR2 is YSYEKL. The V and J ends lost 0 bases and 1 base, in that order; junction bases with no gene match: 7. This CDR3 is 17 amino acids long. Written as DNA, the CDR3 is TGCGCCAGCAGCCAAGATTTAACGGGAGGCCGCACAGATACGCAGTATTTT. Protein product: CASSQDLTGGRTDTQYF.

This clonotype was found many times. The chain is built from TRBV5-5 and TRBJ2-3; D is ambiguous. Germline values: CDR1 SGHKS, CDR2 YYEKEE (reference sequence). Trimming pared 3 bases from V and 7 bases from J, leaving 12 bases between. This CDR3 is 13 amino acids long. The CDR3: CASSSSIQNTQYF. CDR3 DNA: TGTGCCAGCAGCTCCTCCATACAAAATACGCAGTATTTT.

This clonotype was recorded many times. The chain is built from TRBV30 and TRBJ1-1; 8 bases are a match to TRBD1. V lost 7 bases, J lost 6 bases, and 10 bases stayed unmatched. The germline CDR1 and CDR2 sequences are GTSNPN and SVGIG (reference sequence). The CDR3 contains 13 residues. The CDR3 region is CASSGGAIAEAFF. The CDR3 bases are TGTGCCTCCTCAGGGGGCGCGATTGCTGAAGCTTTCTTT.

This clonotype was observed many times. This rearrangement joins TRBV6-5 to TRBJ1-1; no firm D call. V lost 2 bases, J lost 4 bases, and 8 bases lay in between. The length of the CDR3 is 13 residues. Per germline, CDR1 MNHEY and CDR2 SVGAGI. The CDR3 DNA reads TGTGCCAGCAGTTACGAGGCAGCCACTGAAGCTTTCTTT. Translated: CASSYEAATEAFF.

In this sample, this clonotype turned up many times. The chain joins TRBV7-2 to TRBJ1-1, with 7 bases lining up with TRBD1. Unmatched junction bases numbered 6, after V lost 4 bases and J lost 7 bases. The germline CDR1 and CDR2 sequences are SGHTA and FQGNSA. The CDR3 extends over 13 amino acids. For the CDR3, the DNA is TGTGCCAGCAGCTCCGGGACAGCGGTTGAAGCTTTCTTT. Residues: CASSSGTAVEAFF.

A note on this clonotype: This sequence may be a read error, since a much larger clone differs from it by one base. This rearrangement joins TRBV15 to TRBJ1-5; tentative D call: TRBD1 (6 bases). Trimming stripped 7 bases from V and 3 bases from J, with 10 bases between. Germline CDR1 is LNHNV and CDR2 is YYDKDF (reference sequence). CDR3 length equals 13 residues. The DNA of the CDR3 is TGTGCCACCAACAGGGAATACAATCAGCCCCAGCATTTT. Protein sequence: CATNREYNQPQHF.

Concerning this clonotype: Only one base separates this from a far larger clonotype, so it likely reflects a read error. The rearrangement links TRBV20-1 to TRBJ2-7; 13 bases agree with TRBD2. The trim removed 3 bases at V and 7 bases at J, leaving 9 bases unmatched. Germline CDR1 and CDR2: DFQATT and SNEGSKA (reference sequence). The CDR3 sequence is 15 residues long. The CDR3 nucleotides read TGCAGTGCTAGGGAGGGGACTAGCGGGGCCCATGAGCAGTACTTC. This gives the protein CSAREGTSGAHEQYF.

This clonotype was counted at least ten times. The chain combines TRBV20-1 with TRBJ2-7; the D gene could be TRBD1 or TRBD2 (6 bases each). The CDR3 is 13 residues long. Germline V CDR1 and CDR2: DFQATT, SNEGSKA (reference sequence). Trimming pared 6 bases from V and 4 bases from J, leaving 16 bases between. CDR3 DNA: TGCAGTGCGGAACGGGGGCAGGCGTACGAGCAGTACTTC. It is translated as CSAERGQAYEQYF.